The 24 T cell receptor beta chains listed next were all sequenced from one sample in a study of blood T cells in healthy people across ages. Then a second PCR, running about 6 to 12 cycles, was carried out with a sample-barcoded 5' primer and a J-beta primer mix. A single record per CDR3 protein comes from TCRdb applying MiXCR to the 5' RACE reads. The table lists about 750,000 distinct CDR3 sequences, about 53% of them singletons. Sequencing was carried out using blood. All receptors derive from an elderly man in good health.

The chain is built from TRBV4-1 and TRBJ1-4, with D hard to call. The CDR3 runs 14 residues. V lost 0 bases, J lost 4 bases, and 6 bases lay in between. Per the germline V gene, CDR1 is MGHRA and CDR2 is YSYEKL. The chain's CDR3 is CASSQEGFNEKLFF. The CDR3 bases are TGCGCCAGCAGCCAAGAAGGGTTTAATGAAAAACTGTTTTTT.

This clonotype was counted a single time. The chain couples TRBV9 to TRBJ1-1; maybe TRBD1 (5 bases). Trimming shortened V by 3 bases and J by 0 bases, and 18 bases separated the two germline ends. Germline CDR1 and CDR2: SGDLS and YYNGEE. The length of the CDR3 is 17 residues. In DNA, the CDR3 is TGTGCCAGCAGCGGACGCAGGGACCGACCCATGAACACTGAAGCTTTCTTT. Protein sequence: CASSGRRDRPMNTEAFF. The entire variable domain, with the rest obtained from reference TRBV9 and TRBJ1-1, is as follows: DSGVTQTPKHLITATGQRVTLRCSPRSGDLSVYWYQQSLDQGLQFLIQYYNGEERAKGNILERFSAQQFPDLHSELNLSSLELGDSALYFCASSGRRDRPMNTEAFFGQGTRLTVV.

The chain joins TRBV7-9 to TRBJ2-7; D uncertain. This CDR3 contains 13 residues. Germline CDR1 is SEHNR and CDR2 is FQNEAQ (reference sequence). Between the trimmed V and J ends, which lost 2 bases and 6 bases, there was a span of 11 bases. Here the CDR3 reads CASSLIGVTEQYF. CDR3 DNA: TGTGCCAGCAGCTTAATAGGAGTCACCGAGCAGTACTTC.

This rearrangement joins TRBV7-2 to TRBJ2-5; 7 nucleotides line up with TRBD1. This CDR3 has 14 amino acids. With V trimmed by 5 bases and J by 1 base, 4 bases remained unmatched. The V gene's germline CDR1 is SGHTA and CDR2 FQGNSA. The CDR3 sequence: CASSQTGFQETQYF. The CDR3 DNA reads TGTGCCAGCAGCCAGACAGGGTTCCAAGAGACCCAGTACTTC.

This clonotype showed up just a few times. This chain uses TRBV7-2 with TRBJ1-6; no clear D gene. CDR1 is SGHTA and CDR2 is FQGNSA in the germline V gene. The CDR3 is made up of 14 amino acids. With 1 base removed from V and 14 bases from J, the gap between germline ends came to 15 bases. CDR3 in DNA: TGTGCCAGCAGCTTAGAATCGATCGGGGAAACCCTCCACTTT. This codes for CASSLESIGETLHF. Full variable domain (remainder filled in from reference TRBV7-2 and TRBJ1-6): GAGVSQSPSNKVTEKGKDVELRCDPISGHTALYWYRQSLGQGLEFLIYFQGNSAPDKSGLPSDRFSAERTGGSVSTLTIQRTQQEDSAVYLCASSLESIGETLHFGNGTRLTVT.

The DNA for the CDR3 is TGTGCCAGCAGCCGACGAGGACTAGCAGTTAGCACAGATACGCAGTATTTT. This translates into CASSRRGLAVSTDTQYF. V usage is TRBV7-2 and J usage is TRBJ2-3; 8 bases line up with TRBD2. The CDR3 runs to 17 residues. V shed 5 bases, J shed 0 bases, and the junction held 10 bases outside the gene matches. Germline V gene lookup returns CDR1 SGHTA and CDR2 FQGNSA.

The V gene is TRBV7-8, the J gene TRBJ2-1; TRBD2 aligns across 14 bases. Germline V gene lookup returns CDR1 SGHVS and CDR2 FQNEAQ. After removal of 3 bases from V and 4 bases from J, the junction contained 5 bases not matched to a gene. The CDR3 covers 17 residues. CDR3 residues: CASSLTSGRDRYNEQFF. The CDR3 nucleotides read TGTGCCAGCAGCTTGACTAGCGGGAGGGACCGATACAATGAGCAGTTCTTC.

V is TRBV3-1 and J is TRBJ1-2; D ambiguous. Trimming shortened V by 0 bases and J by 0 bases, and 8 bases separated the two germline ends. The V gene's germline CDR1 is LGHDT and CDR2 YNNKEL (reference sequence). The CDR3 runs to 15 residues. The CDR3 nucleotides are TGTGCCAGCAGCCAAGAACCCGGATCTAACTATGGCTACACCTTC. Protein: CASSQEPGSNYGYTF.

This clonotype showed up many times. The chain carries TRBV20-1 and TRBJ2-3; 8 bases fit TRBD2. The CDR3 loop spans 11 amino acids. V gave up 6 bases and J gave up 11 bases; unmatched junction bases: 7. The germline V gene encodes CDR1 DFQATT and CDR2 SNEGSKA (reference sequence). The DNA of the CDR3 is TGCAGTGCGCCGACTAGCGTTAGGCAGTATTTT. This codes for CSAPTSVRQYF.

In this sample, this clonotype turned up a few times. The CDR3 region is CASSFHSYEQYF. CDR3 DNA sequence: TGTGCCAGCAGTTTCCATTCGTACGAGCAGTACTTC. The chain uses TRBV12-3 or TRBV12-4 and TRBJ2-7; D gene ambiguous. The V end was cut by 3 bases, the J end by 4 bases, with 7 bases between. The CDR3 runs to 12 residues.

The rearrangement uses TRBV9 and TRBJ2-4; possibly TRBD2 for D (6 bases). V dropped 0 bases and J dropped 13 bases, with 8 bases sitting between them. The CDR3 has 11 amino acids. Germline V gives CDR1 SGDLS, CDR2 YYNGEE. The CDR3 sequence is CASSVGREQYF. For the CDR3, the DNA is TGTGCCAGCAGCGTAGGGAGGGAGCAGTACTTC. Full variable domain (remainder filled in from reference TRBV9 and TRBJ2-4): DSGVTQTPKHLITATGQRVTLRCSPRSGDLSVYWYQQSLDQGLQFLIQYYNGEERAKGNILERFSAQQFPDLHSELNLSSLELGDSALYFCASSVGREQYFGAGTRLSVL.

The V gene is TRBV20-1, the J gene TRBJ2-7, with TRBD2 matching over 7 bases. CDR1 is DFQATT, CDR2 SNEGSKA, per germline (reference sequence). V lost 3 bases to trimming and J lost 0 bases; unmatched junction nucleotides: 5. The CDR3 is made up of 14 amino acids. The CDR3 DNA reads TGCAGTGCTAGCTCAGCGGGGAACTCCTACGAGCAGTACTTC. Translating it yields CSASSAGNSYEQYF.

The gene calls are TRBV10-3 and TRBJ2-5; TRBD2 might be the D (6 bases). Trimming shortened V by 10 bases and J by 4 bases, and 19 bases separated the two germline ends. This CDR3 region has 14 residues. The V gene's germline CDR1 is ENHRY and CDR2 SYGVKD. CDR3 loop: CATLQREEGETQYF. Written as DNA, the CDR3 is TGTGCCACGTTACAGAGGGAGGAGGGAGAGACCCAGTACTTC.

The V gene is TRBV20-1, the J gene TRBJ2-5; maybe TRBD1 (5 bases). Per germline, CDR1 DFQATT and CDR2 SNEGSKA (reference sequence). V shed 5 bases and J shed 1 base, with 14 bases lying between them. The CDR3 is made up of 14 amino acids. The DNA for the CDR3 is TGCAGTGCTGCAGGGATTAAGGTCCAAGAGACCCAGTACTTC. This translates into CSAAGIKVQETQYF.

This clonotype was counted a few times. The chain employs TRBV5-1 and TRBJ1-2; D is undetermined. The germline V gene encodes CDR1 SGHRS and CDR2 YFSETQ. This CDR3 is built from 11 residues. The germline V and J ends were trimmed by 0 bases and 13 bases, with 10 bases remaining between them. The CDR3 nucleotides read TGCGCCAGCAGCTTGGGGCAGGCCCTCACCTTC. Protein: CASSLGQALTF.

The chain carries TRBV4-2 and TRBJ2-7; D is possibly TRBD2 (6 bases). The CDR3 consists of 14 residues. Germline V lookup: CDR1 LGHNA, CDR2 YNFKEQ. V shed 1 base and J shed 2 bases, with 9 bases lying between them. The CDR3 protein is CASSQGPSAYEQYF. The CDR3 bases are TGTGCCAGCAGCCAAGGTCCTAGCGCCTACGAGCAGTACTTC.

This clonotype was recorded only once. V and J are TRBV27 and TRBJ2-5, with TRBD1 identical over 7 bases. CDR1 is MNHEY and CDR2 is SMNVEV in the germline V gene (reference sequence). Unmatched junction bases numbered 20, after V lost 2 bases and J lost 14 bases. There are 16 residues in the CDR3. CDR3 loop: CASSLRDRDPYNEHYF. CDR3 DNA: TGTGCCAGCAGTTTACGAGACAGGGATCCCTACAATGAGCATTACTTC.

In its sample, this clonotype was seen once. V gene TRBV7-2 combines with J gene TRBJ2-3; the D gene is possibly TRBD2 (5 bases). Trimming took 5 bases from V and 4 from J, leaving 13 bases between them. The CDR3 contains 14 residues. Germline V lookup: CDR1 SGHTA, CDR2 FQGNSA. CDR3 sequence reads: CASSRSDGADTQYF. CDR3 sequence (DNA): TGTGCCAGCAGCCGATCCGACGGGGCAGATACGCAGTATTTT. Drawing the rest from reference TRBV7-2 and TRBJ2-3, the complete variable domain is GAGVSQSPSNKVTEKGKDVELRCDPISGHTALYWYRQSLGQGLEFLIYFQGNSAPDKSGLPSDRFSAERTGGSVSTLTIQRTQQEDSAVYLCASSRSDGADTQYFGPGTRLTVL.

This chain joins TRBV28 and TRBJ1-2; the match to TRBD1 covers 11 bases. The CDR3 sequence is 16 residues long. Germline-derived CDR1 and CDR2 are MDHEN and SYDVKM. V was clipped by 3 bases and J by 8 bases; unmatched bases: 11. CDR3 coding DNA: TGTGCCAGCAGTTTGCCCCTCGGGACAGGGGGAAAGGGCTACACCTTC. This sequence encodes CASSLPLGTGGKGYTF.

This chain uses TRBV28 with TRBJ2-7, with 10 bases matching TRBD2. Trimming at V came to 4 bases and at J to 0 bases, leaving 6 bases not matched to a gene. Germline CDR1 is MDHEN and CDR2 is SYDVKM. The CDR3 has 16 amino acids. The CDR3 here is CASSSRLAGLSYEQYF. The CDR3, as DNA: TGTGCCAGCAGTTCCCGACTAGCGGGCCTCTCCTACGAGCAGTACTTC.

This clonotype was recorded once. The chain links TRBV27 to TRBJ1-1; 7 bases agree with TRBD1. This CDR3 spans 14 amino acids. The V gene end was trimmed by 6 bases and the J gene end by 4 bases; junction bases not matched to a gene: 8. Germline CDR1 reads MNHEY; CDR2 reads SMNVEV (reference sequence). The CDR3: CASRPGQVRTEAFF. The CDR3 coding sequence is TGTGCCAGCAGACCCGGACAGGTCCGCACTGAAGCTTTCTTT.

This clonotype was seen more than once but under ten times. This chain joins TRBV6-1 and TRBJ2-4, with D unresolved. Germline CDR1 MNHNS, CDR2 SASEGT. Trimming removed 5 bases from V and 7 bases from J, with 15 bases in between. This CDR3 spans 14 amino acids. CDR3 sequence: CASSPDLAGNIQYF. CDR3 in DNA: TGTGCCAGCAGTCCCGACTTAGCCGGGAACATTCAGTACTTC.

The J gene is TRBJ2-5, the V gene TRBV14, with 8 bases matching TRBD1. The CDR3 extends over 13 amino acids. Germline V gene data show CDR1 as SGHDN and CDR2 as FVKESK. Trimming took 6 bases from V and 2 from J; bases not matched to a gene: 2. The CDR3 DNA follows: TGTGCCAGCAGTCACAGGGGGCAAGAGACCCAGTACTTC. Encoded protein: CASSHRGQETQYF.

The gene calls are TRBV3-1 and TRBJ2-4, with D maybe TRBD2 (6 bases). The V and J ends lost 5 bases and 1 base respectively, with 18 bases between them. Germline V gene data show CDR1 as LGHDT and CDR2 as YNNKEL (reference sequence). The CDR3 consists of 17 residues. CDR3 bases: TGTGCCAGCAGCTTCCAGGCGGGGCGCCTGGCCAAAAACATTCAGTACTTC. Translating gives CASSFQAGRLAKNIQYF.